These 2 T cell receptor beta chains were all obtained from the same sample, sequenced in a study of Ad26.COV2.S vaccination and SARS-CoV-2 variants. TCRdb's copy holds only in-frame clones and misses some; the assay was immunoSEQ multiplex PCR. The sample has 85,000 to 120,000 clones, 80% seen once. This specimen was peripheral blood, taken after recovery from COVID-19. These receptors were collected from a human donor who had recovered from COVID-19.

This clone was seen a few times. The chain links TRBV7-2 to TRBJ2-3; D may be TRBD2 (5 bases). The V gene lost 1 base and the J gene lost 3 bases, with 14 bases spanning the gap. CDR1 is SGHTA, CDR2 FQGNSA, per germline. This CDR3 region has 16 residues. The CDR3 bases are TGTGCCAGCAGCTTAGTTATGCTAGCCACAACAGATACGCAGTATTTT. It encodes CASSLVMLATTDTQYF.

The rearrangement uses TRBV5-5 and TRBJ2-2; D not resolved. Trimming took 2 bases from V and 3 from J, leaving 11 bases between them. CDR3 length: 15 amino acids. Germline V gives CDR1 SGHKS, CDR2 YYEKEE (reference sequence). CDR3: CASSFYVRDTGELFF. CDR3 in DNA: TGTGCCAGCAGCTTTTATGTCCGGGACACCGGGGAGCTGTTTTTT.